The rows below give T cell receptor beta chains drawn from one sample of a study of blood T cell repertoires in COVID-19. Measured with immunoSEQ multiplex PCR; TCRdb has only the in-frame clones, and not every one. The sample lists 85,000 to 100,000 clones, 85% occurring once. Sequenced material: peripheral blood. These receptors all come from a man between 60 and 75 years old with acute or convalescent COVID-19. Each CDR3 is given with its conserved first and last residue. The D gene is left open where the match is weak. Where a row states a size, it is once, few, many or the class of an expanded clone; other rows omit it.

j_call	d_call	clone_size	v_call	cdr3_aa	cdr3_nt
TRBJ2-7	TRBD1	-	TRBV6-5	CASSLGQVYEQYF	TGTGCCAGCAGTCTCGGACAGGTCTACGAGCAGTACTTC
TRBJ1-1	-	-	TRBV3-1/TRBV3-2	CASSQARQADAFF	TGTGCCAGCAGCCAAGCCCGACAGGCTGATGCTTTCTTT
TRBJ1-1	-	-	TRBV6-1	CASSDPGWYNTEAFF	TGTGCCAGCAGTGATCCAGGGTGGTACAACACTGAAGCTTTCTTT
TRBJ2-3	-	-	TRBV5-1	CASSGGLGTDTQYF	TGCGCCAGCAGCGGGGGACTTGGCACAGATACGCAGTATTTT
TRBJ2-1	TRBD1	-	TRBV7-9	CASSNRDRSYNEQFF	TGTGCCAGCAGCAACCGGGACAGGTCCTACAATGAGCAGTTCTTC
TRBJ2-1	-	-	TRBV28	CASSLSGAPRPTQFF	TGTGCCAGCAGTCTTAGCGGAGCCCCTAGACCGACGCAGTTCTTC
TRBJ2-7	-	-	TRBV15	CATSRDLLQGGSYEQYF	TGTGCCACCAGCAGAGATCTACTACAGGGAGGGTCCTACGAGCAGTACTTC
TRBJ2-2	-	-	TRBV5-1	CASGTSNTGELFF	TGCGCCAGCGGGACATCGAACACCGGGGAGCTGTTTTTT
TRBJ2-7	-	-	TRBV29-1	CSVEVPGGGLYEQYF	TGCAGCGTTGAAGTCCCGGGTGGTGGTCTATACGAGCAGTACTTC
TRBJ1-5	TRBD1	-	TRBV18	CASSPGTGDSNQPQHF	TGTGCCAGCTCACCAGGGACAGGTGATAGCAATCAGCCCCAGCATTTT
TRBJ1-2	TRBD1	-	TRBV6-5	CASSSTGTGGYTF	TGTGCCAGCAGTTCAACAGGGACAGGTGGCTACACCTTC
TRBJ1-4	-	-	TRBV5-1	CASSLGQPNEKLFF	TGCGCCAGCAGCTTGGGACAGCCTAATGAAAAACTGTTTTTT
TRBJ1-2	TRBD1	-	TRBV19	CASSTIRQGSGYGYTF	TGTGCCAGTAGCACAATTCGACAGGGATCAGGCTATGGCTACACCTTC
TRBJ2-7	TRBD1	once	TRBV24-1	CATSDGTGASYEQYF	TGTGCCACCAGTGACGGGACAGGGGCCTCCTACGAGCAGTACTTC
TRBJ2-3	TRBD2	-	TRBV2	CASREVIAGKDTQYF	TGTGCCAGCAGGGAGGTGATAGCGGGGAAAGATACGCAGTATTTT